This T cell receptor beta chain appears in the sequencing data of a study of type 1 and type 2 diabetes patients. Overall study: CD4+ or CD8+ T cells were positively selected from PBMCs with microbeads. General observations from the study: Age and gender were not matched between study groups, possibly biasing interpretation.

PCR was run on genomic DNA. Multiplex PCR with 30 forward and 13 reverse primers amplified the TCR beta CDR3. TCRdb independently ran MiXCR on the multiplex PCR reads; one entry per CDR3 protein. In the table there are about 250,000 distinct CDR3 sequences, approximately 50% of which are singletons. A word on this clonotype: What it recognizes is unknown.

The CDR3 sequence is 18 residues long. Germline CDR1 and CDR2: SGHTA and FQGNSA. Trimming shortened V by 0 bases and J by 6 bases, and 20 bases separated the two germline ends. Peripheral blood, 9.5 to 10 milliliters per participant, was collected. The specimen was peripheral blood mononuclear cells (PBMCs). The chain uses TRBV7-2 and TRBJ1-4, with D possibly TRBD1 on 5 matching bases. The receptor comes from a young man with type 2 diabetes. CDR3 in amino acids: CASSLAGFGQGRDEKLFF. CDR3 nucleotides: TGTGCCAGCAGCTTAGCGGGGTTCGGCCAGGGTAGAGATGAAAAACTGTTTTTT. Full variable domain (rest looked up from reference TRBV7-2 and TRBJ1-4): GAGVSQSPSNKVTEKGKDVELRCDPISGHTALYWYRQSLGQGLEFLIYFQGNSAPDKSGLPSDRFSAERTGGSVSTLTIQRTQQEDSAVYLCASSLAGFGQGRDEKLFFGSGTQLSVL.